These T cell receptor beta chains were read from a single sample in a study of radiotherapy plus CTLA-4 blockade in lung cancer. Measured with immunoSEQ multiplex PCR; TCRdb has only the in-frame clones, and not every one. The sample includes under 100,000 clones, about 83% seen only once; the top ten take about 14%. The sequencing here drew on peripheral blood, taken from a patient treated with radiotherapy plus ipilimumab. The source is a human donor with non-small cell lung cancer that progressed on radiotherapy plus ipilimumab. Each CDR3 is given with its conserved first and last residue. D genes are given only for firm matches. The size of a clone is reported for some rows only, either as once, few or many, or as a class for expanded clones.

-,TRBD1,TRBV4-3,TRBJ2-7,TGCGCCAGCAGCCAAGATGAAGGCAGGGGGCGAGACGAGCAGTACTTC,CASSQDEGRGRDEQYF
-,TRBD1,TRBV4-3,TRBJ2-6,TGCGCCAGCAGCGGGACAGGGCTATCTGGGGCCAACGTCCTGACTTTC,CASSGTGLSGANVLTF
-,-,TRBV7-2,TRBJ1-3,TGTGCCAGCAGCGTCGGGACAACTGGAAACACCATATATTTT,CASSVGTTGNTIYF
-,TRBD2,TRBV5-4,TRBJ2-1,TGTGCCAGCAGCTTATCTAGCGGGAGGGACAATGAGCAGTTCTTC,CASSLSSGRDNEQFF
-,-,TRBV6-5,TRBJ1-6,TGTGCCAGCAGTTACGACAGTGCCCTGGGGACACCCCTCCACTTT,CASSYDSALGTPLHF
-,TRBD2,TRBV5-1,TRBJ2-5,TGCGCCAGCGGCGGGACTAGCGGACAAGAGACCCAGTACTTC,CASGGTSGQETQYF
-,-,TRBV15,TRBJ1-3,TGTGCCACCAGCAGTTATGCTTCTGGAAACACCATATATTTT,CATSSYASGNTIYF
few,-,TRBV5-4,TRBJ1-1,TGTGCCAGCAGCTTGCGGGGGGTGAACACTGAAGCTTTCTTT,CASSLRGVNTEAFF
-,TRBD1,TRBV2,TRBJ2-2,TGTGCCAGCAGTGTGAGGACAGGGAATACCGGGGAGCTGTTTTTT,CASSVRTGNTGELFF
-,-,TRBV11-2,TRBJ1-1,TGTGCCAGCAGCTTTGAGAACACTGAAGCTTTCTTT,CASSFENTEAFF
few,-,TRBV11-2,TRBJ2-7,TGTGCCAGCAGCTTAGATCGGGCAGCCGTGCAGTACTTC,CASSLDRAAVQYF
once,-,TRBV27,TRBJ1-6,TGTGCCAGCAGTCCCTACAACAGAAACGTTAATTCACCCCTCCACTTT,CASSPYNRNVNSPLHF
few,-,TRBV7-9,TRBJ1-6,TGTGCCAGCAGCTTTTACAGGGAGAATTCACCCCTCCACTTT,CASSFYRENSPLHF
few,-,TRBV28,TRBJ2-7,TGTGCCAGCAGTCTCGGGGGCACCTACGAGCAGTACTTC,CASSLGGTYEQYF
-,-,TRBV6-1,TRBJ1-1,TGTGCCAGCAGTTCCTCGACAGCTGAAGCTTTCTTT,CASSSSTAEAFF
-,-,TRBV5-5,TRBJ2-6,TGTGCCAGCAGCTTGATTAGTGCAGGGCCGGGCTTTGGGGCCAACGTCCTGACTTTC,CASSLISAGPGFGANVLTF
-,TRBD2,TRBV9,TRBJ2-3,TGTGCCAGCGGCCGGGGGGAAGTGGCAGATACGCAGTATTTT,CASGRGEVADTQYF
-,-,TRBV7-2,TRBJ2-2,TGTGCCAGCAGCTCCCTTGAAGGGGAGCTGTTTTTT,CASSSLEGELFF
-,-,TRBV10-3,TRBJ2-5,TGTGCCATCAGTGCGTACAGGGACCAAGAGACCCAGTACTTC,CAISAYRDQETQYF
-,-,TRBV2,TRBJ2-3,TGTGCCAGCAAGGGCGGGACTAGCACAGATACGCAGTATTTT,CASKGGTSTDTQYF
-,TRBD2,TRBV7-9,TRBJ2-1,TGTGCCAGCAGCTCGGGACTAGCGGGGGACAATGAGCAGTTCTTC,CASSSGLAGDNEQFF
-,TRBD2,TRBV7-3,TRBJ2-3,TGTGCCAGCAGCGATCGGGGGGGCCATGCAGATACGCAGTATTTT,CASSDRGGHADTQYF
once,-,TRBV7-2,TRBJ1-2,TGTGCCAGCAGCTTACCCCCCCAGGCCTATGGCTACACCTTC,CASSLPPQAYGYTF
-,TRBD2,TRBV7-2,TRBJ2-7,TGTGCCAGCAGCTCAAGGTTGCGGGGGGTCTCCTACGAGCAGTACTTC,CASSSRLRGVSYEQYF
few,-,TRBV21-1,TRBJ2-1,TGTGCCAGCAGCAAAAACAGTTACAATGAGCAGTTCTTC,CASSKNSYNEQFF
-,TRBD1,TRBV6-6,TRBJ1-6,TGTGCCAGCAGTAGGGGACAGAGTAGTTCACCCCTCCACTTT,CASSRGQSSSPLHF
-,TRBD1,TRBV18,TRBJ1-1,TGTGCCAGCTCACCACGGTACGACAGGGGGATGGGTGAAGCTTTCTTT,CASSPRYDRGMGEAFF
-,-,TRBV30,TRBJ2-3,TGTGCCTGGAGTGTAGGATGGGGCGGGGCGACAGATACGCAGTATTTT,CAWSVGWGGATDTQYF
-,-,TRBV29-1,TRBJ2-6,TGCAGCGCTACCTCTGGGGCCAACGTCCTGACTTTC,CSATSGANVLTF
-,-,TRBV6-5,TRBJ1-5,TGTGCCAGCAGCCAGAGTGTGGATGGCAATCAGCCCCAGCATTTT,CASSQSVDGNQPQHF
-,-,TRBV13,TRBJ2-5,TGTGCCAGCAGACCATGGGGCGGGGAGACCCAGTACTTC,CASRPWGGETQYF
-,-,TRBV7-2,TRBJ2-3,TGTGCCAGCAGCCCACCTCTGAGCACAGATACGCAGTATTTT,CASSPPLSTDTQYF
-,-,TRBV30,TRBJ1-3,TGTGCCTGGAGGGGACTGGCCGGGGCCATATATTTT,CAWRGLAGAIYF
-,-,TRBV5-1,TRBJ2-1,TGCGCCAGCAGCTTGGCCAAGGCGTACAATGAGCAGTTCTTC,CASSLAKAYNEQFF
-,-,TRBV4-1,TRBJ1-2,TGCGCCAGCAGCCAAGATTGGACAGTCAACTATGGCTACACCTTC,CASSQDWTVNYGYTF
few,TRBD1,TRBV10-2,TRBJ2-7,TGCGCCAGCAGTGATTTTCGGACAGGGGGCTACGAGCAGTACTTC,CASSDFRTGGYEQYF
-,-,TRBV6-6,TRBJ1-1,TGTGCCAGCAGCCGGGGGAACACTGAAGCTTTCTTT,CASSRGNTEAFF
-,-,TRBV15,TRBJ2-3,TGTGCCACCAGCAGAGCCCAGGGCGCAGATACGCAGTATTTT,CATSRAQGADTQYF
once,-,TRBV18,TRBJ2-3,TGTGCCAGCTCACCCCGCGGGGGCGGGACAGATACGCAGTATTTT,CASSPRGGGTDTQYF
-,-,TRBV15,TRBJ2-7,TGTGCCACCAGCAGAGAACGGACGCCTACCTACGAGCAGTACTTC,CATSRERTPTYEQYF
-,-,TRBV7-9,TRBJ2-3,TGTGCCAGCAGCTTACTAGAAGGGGCCTACCGCACAGATACGCAGTATTTT,CASSLLEGAYRTDTQYF
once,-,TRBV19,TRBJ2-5,TGTGCCAGTAGTATAGCCCATGGAGAGACCCAGTACTTC,CASSIAHGETQYF
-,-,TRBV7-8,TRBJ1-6,TGTGCCAGCAGCACCTGGACAGAACATAATTCACCCCTCCACTTT,CASSTWTEHNSPLHF
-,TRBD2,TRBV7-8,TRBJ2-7,TGTGCCAGCAGCTTGGTCGCGGGAGGACGGGCCTACGAGCAGTACTTC,CASSLVAGGRAYEQYF
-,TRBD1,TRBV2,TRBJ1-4,TGTGCCAGCAGTCCGGACAGGGGTGGTGAAAAACTGTTTTTT,CASSPDRGGEKLFF
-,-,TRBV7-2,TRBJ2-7,TGTGCCAGCAGCTTTGGCCCGCCCCCCGAGCAGTACTTC,CASSFGPPPEQYF
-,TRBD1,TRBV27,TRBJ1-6,TGTGCCAGCAGTTCGAGACAGGGAGGAAATTCACCCCTCCACTTT,CASSSRQGGNSPLHF
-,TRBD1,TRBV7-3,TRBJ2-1,TGTGCCAGTGGACAGGGCAATGAGCAGTTCTTC,CASGQGNEQFF
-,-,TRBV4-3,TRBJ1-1,TGCGCCAGCAGCCAAGTGCTCCAGCACACTGAAGCTTTCTTT,CASSQVLQHTEAFF
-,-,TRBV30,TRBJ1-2,TGTGCCTGGAGTGTACCAACCTTACCGTCCTATGGCTACACCTTC,CAWSVPTLPSYGYTF
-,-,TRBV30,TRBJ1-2,TGTGCCTGGAGGACGACCGGGGCGGGGGGCTACACCTTC,CAWRTTGAGGYTF
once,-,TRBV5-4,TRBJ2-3,TGTGCCAGCAGCTTGGAAAGGGTGGCAGATACGCAGTATTTT,CASSLERVADTQYF
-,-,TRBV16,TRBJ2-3,TGTGCCAGCAGCCCTAGCATGAGAACAGATACGCAGTATTTT,CASSPSMRTDTQYF
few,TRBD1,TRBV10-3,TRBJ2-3,TGTGCCATCAGAGTCCCGGGACAGGGGCGAGGCACAGATACGCAGTATTTT,CAIRVPGQGRGTDTQYF
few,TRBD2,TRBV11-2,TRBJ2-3,TGTGCCAGCAGCCCCCGGACTAGAAACACAGATACGCAGTATTTT,CASSPRTRNTDTQYF